These 28 T cell receptor beta chains were sequenced from one sample in a study of T cell responses to AZD1222 COVID-19 vaccine. The method was immunoSEQ multiplex PCR; TCRdb's version includes in-frame clones alone and lacks a portion of them. The sample records 100,000 to 150,000 clones, 87% being singletons. The source was peripheral blood, collected on day 0 of AZD1222 vaccination. The receptors originated from an adult in good health.

Only one count was recorded for this clone. This rearrangement joins TRBV6-5 to TRBJ1-3; no definite D call. Trimming pared 4 bases from V and 7 bases from J, leaving 14 bases between. CDR3 length: 14 amino acids. Per the germline V gene, CDR1 is MNHEY and CDR2 is SVGAGI. DNA for the CDR3: TGTGCCAGCAGTTTCTCTTGGGAGAAGAACACCATATATTTT. Translated, it gives CASSFSWEKNTIYF.

This clone was picked up one time. The chain is built from TRBV5-1 and TRBJ2-5, with 16 nucleotides matching TRBD2. Looked up from germline, CDR1 is SGHRS and CDR2 is YFSETQ. Losses at the gene ends were 4 bases for V and 4 bases for J; bases not matched to a gene: 7. The CDR3 has 17 residues. The CDR3 nucleotides read TGCGCCAGCAGCCCCGGGACTAGCGGGGGGGCCGGAGAGACCCAGTACTTC. Residues: CASSPGTSGGAGETQYF.

V usage is TRBV5-4 and J usage is TRBJ2-3, with TRBD2 identical over 7 bases. The CDR3 loop spans 15 amino acids. Germline V gene data show CDR1 as SGHNT and CDR2 as YYREEE (reference sequence). J gave up 7 bases and V 3 bases, and 11 bases lay outside the gene matches. CDR3 amino acids: CASSSTNGGSNTQYF. Here the CDR3 DNA reads TGTGCCAGCAGCTCAACAAACGGGGGGTCGAATACGCAGTATTTT.

This chain links TRBV7-9 with TRBJ1-1, with D possibly being TRBD1 (6 bases). The CDR3 length is 15 residues. Trimming left V 3 bases short and J 0 bases short, with 11 bases between. Per germline, CDR1 SEHNR and CDR2 FQNEAQ (reference sequence). This CDR3 is CASSFRGAMNTEAFF. DNA for the CDR3: TGTGCCAGCAGCTTCCGGGGGGCAATGAACACTGAAGCTTTCTTT.

The chain employs TRBV7-2 and TRBJ2-7, with D hard to call. The CDR3 has 15 amino acids. V was trimmed by 1 base and J by 2 bases, leaving 12 bases between them. Germline assignment: CDR1 SGHTA and CDR2 FQGNSA. The CDR3 region is CASSLVLGPTYEQYF. DNA for the CDR3: TGTGCCAGCAGCTTAGTTCTAGGACCCACCTACGAGCAGTACTTC.

CDR3 nucleotides: TGTGCCGCCGGTAGCACAGATACGCAGTATTTT. This codes for CAAGSTDTQYF. The V gene is TRBV7-9, the J gene TRBJ2-3, with D hard to call. The V end was cut by 11 bases, the J end by 0 bases, with 6 bases between. CDR3 length: 11 amino acids. Germline V CDR1 and CDR2: SEHNR, FQNEAQ (reference sequence).

The J gene is TRBJ1-1, the V gene TRBV28; 7 positions agree with TRBD1. In germline, CDR1 is MDHEN, CDR2 SYDVKM. The V segment lost 6 bases and the J segment 1 base; nucleotides outside the gene matches: 8. CDR3 size: 15 residues. The CDR3 DNA is TGTGCCAGCAGGGGAGGCGGGACAGCGAACACTGAAGCTTTCTTT. Translation: CASRGGGTANTEAFF.

The rearrangement joins TRBV5-5 to TRBJ2-3; D gene uncertain. CDR3 length: 14 residues. Germline V gene data show CDR1 as SGHKS and CDR2 as YYEKEE (reference sequence). V was pared by 6 bases and J by 4 bases, with 15 bases between. CDR3 region: CASTEPRIADTQYF. Written as DNA, the CDR3 is TGTGCCAGCACGGAGCCTCGAATTGCAGATACGCAGTATTTT. The whole variable domain, filled in from reference TRBV5-5 and TRBJ2-3, reads DAGVTQSPTHLIKTRGQQVTLRCSPISGHKSVSWYQQVLGQGPQFIFQYYEKEERGRGNFPDRFSARQFPNYSSELNVNALLLGDSALYLCASTEPRIADTQYFGPGTRLTVL.

This clone appeared once. This rearrangement joins TRBV6-5 to TRBJ1-5, with 9 nucleotides matching TRBD1. The CDR3 is made up of 14 amino acids. CDR1 is MNHEY, CDR2 SVGAGI, per germline. V was pared by 6 bases and J by 9 bases, with 9 bases of the junction left unmatched. CDR3 loop: CASRERQGGWPQHF. CDR3 coding DNA: TGTGCCAGCAGAGAGAGACAGGGGGGTTGGCCCCAGCATTTT.

The V gene is TRBV28, the J gene TRBJ1-6; D may be TRBD1 (5 bases). Trimming pared 5 bases from V and 10 bases from J, leaving 24 bases between. Per germline, CDR1 MDHEN and CDR2 SYDVKM. The CDR3 consists of 17 residues. The DNA of the CDR3 is TGTGCCAGCAGTGCGTCCAGGGTTGGAACTAGGGGCTCACCCCTCCACTTT. It codes for CASSASRVGTRGSPLHF.

The chain links TRBV10-3 to TRBJ2-5; D remains unclear. The ends were cut back, 6 bases at V and 0 bases at J, with 11 bases in the middle. The CDR3 is 14 residues long. Germline V CDR1 and CDR2: ENHRY, SYGVKD. The CDR3 DNA reads as TGTGCCATCAGAGCTACGGTGGACCAAGAGACCCAGTACTTC. Translated, it gives CAIRATVDQETQYF.

The gene calls are TRBV28 and TRBJ2-5, with 7 bases fitting TRBD2. J was trimmed by 3 bases and V by 10 bases; bases with no gene match: 11. This CDR3 region has 14 residues. Germline assignment: CDR1 MDHEN and CDR2 SYDVKM. CDR3 protein: CAIGRAGRKETQYF. The CDR3 coding sequence is TGTGCCATTGGGAGGGCAGGGCGAAAAGAGACCCAGTACTTC.

The chain uses TRBV19 and TRBJ2-7, with 9 bases that match TRBD2. This CDR3 is 13 amino acids long. J was trimmed by 4 bases and V by 10 bases; bases with no gene match: 8. CDR1 and CDR2 (germline): LNHDA, SQIVND (reference sequence). CDR3 coding DNA: TGTGCCACCGAACTAGCGGGCACTTACGAGCAGTACTTC. Protein product: CATELAGTYEQYF. Drawing the rest from reference TRBV19 and TRBJ2-7, the complete variable domain is DGGITQSPKYLFRKEGQNVTLSCEQNLNHDAMYWYRQDPGQGLRLIYYSQIVNDFQKGDIAEGYSVSREKKESFPLTVTSAQKNPTAFYLCATELAGTYEQYFGPGTRLTVT.

The V gene is TRBV9, the J gene TRBJ1-2; D gene ambiguous. The CDR3 contains 14 residues. Trimming took 0 bases from V and 8 from J, leaving 14 bases between them. Germline V CDR1 and CDR2: SGDLS, YYNGEE. CDR3 residues: CASSVAPGEGGYTF. Here the CDR3 DNA reads TGTGCCAGCAGCGTAGCTCCTGGGGAGGGAGGCTACACCTTC.

The rearrangement joins TRBV7-9 to TRBJ2-1, with 11 positions matching TRBD2. Germline V gives CDR1 SEHNR, CDR2 FQNEAQ (reference sequence). This CDR3 has 14 amino acids. Trimming at V came to 4 bases and at J to 8 bases, leaving 4 bases not matched to a gene. This chain's CDR3 is CASSSTSGVDEQFF. CDR3 nucleotide sequence: TGTGCCAGCAGCTCGACTAGCGGGGTGGATGAGCAGTTCTTC.

The chain links TRBV7-2 to TRBJ2-3; possible D gene TRBD2, 5 bases. Deletions cut 2 bases from V and 1 base from J, with 10 bases between. Germline V gene lookup returns CDR1 SGHTA and CDR2 FQGNSA. The CDR3 has 15 residues. CDR3 nucleotide sequence: TGTGCCAGCAGCTTACTAGCTGGGGGCACAGATACGCAGTATTTT. The encoded protein is CASSLLAGGTDTQYF. Together with reference TRBV7-2 and TRBJ2-3, the CDR3 gives the full variable domain: GAGVSQSPSNKVTEKGKDVELRCDPISGHTALYWYRQSLGQGLEFLIYFQGNSAPDKSGLPSDRFSAERTGGSVSTLTIQRTQQEDSAVYLCASSLLAGGTDTQYFGPGTRLTVL.

The V gene is TRBV5-6, the J gene TRBJ1-1, with D perhaps TRBD1 (6 bases). The CDR3 sequence is 12 residues long. The germline V gene has CDR1 SGHDT and CDR2 YYEEEE. Deletions cut 7 bases from V and 7 bases from J, with 14 bases between. The DNA for the CDR3 is TGTGCCAGCCGAACAGGGTACGGTGAAGCTTTCTTT. This translates into CASRTGYGEAFF.

This chain joins TRBV5-1 and TRBJ1-1, with D possibly being TRBD1 (5 bases). The CDR3 spans 14 residues. Trimming removed 4 bases from V and 4 bases from J, with 14 bases in between. Germline V gives CDR1 SGHRS, CDR2 YFSETQ. The CDR3 nucleotides read TGCGCCAGCAGCATGACGCGGGGCTCCACTGAAGCTTTCTTT. Translating it yields CASSMTRGSTEAFF.

V is TRBV5-6 and J is TRBJ1-5; tentative D call: TRBD1 (5 bases). Germline V gene data show CDR1 as SGHDT and CDR2 as YYEEEE. CDR3 length: 13 amino acids. Trimming cost V 4 bases and J 2 bases, with 7 bases left between them. The CDR3 bases are TGTGCCAGCAGCCGCAGGGGCAATCAGCCCCAGCATTTT. This translates into CASSRRGNQPQHF.

This sequence joins TRBV4-1 and TRBJ1-5, with D tentatively TRBD1 (5 bases). The CDR3 runs 16 residues. V was cut by 0 bases and J by 6 bases, with 15 bases left in between. Germline-derived CDR1 and CDR2 are MGHRA and YSYEKL. The CDR3 DNA reads TGCGCCAGCAGCCAAGAGGTTACAGGTGGTGCTCAGCCCCAGCATTTT. It specifies CASSQEVTGGAQPQHF.

The sample holds one count of this clone. V and J are TRBV6-5 and TRBJ2-7; 7 bases are a match to TRBD1. Germline V lookup: CDR1 MNHEY, CDR2 SVGAGI. Trimming cost V 6 bases and J 2 bases; bases outside gene matches: 4. This CDR3 region has 13 residues. The CDR3 bases are TGTGCCAGCAGACAAGGACAGGCCTACGAGCAGTACTTC. Its translation: CASRQGQAYEQYF.

This rearrangement joins TRBV6-5 to TRBJ2-7; the match to TRBD2 covers 9 bases. Germline lookup yields CDR1 MNHEY and CDR2 SVGAGI. V was clipped by 10 bases and J by 3 bases; unmatched bases: 7. This CDR3 has 13 residues. CDR3 residues: CANLAGALYEQYF. Written as DNA, the CDR3 is TGTGCCAACTTAGCGGGGGCCCTCTACGAGCAGTACTTC.

The chain combines TRBV7-9 with TRBJ2-7, with a weak D call TRBD2 (6 bases). The germline V gene encodes CDR1 SEHNR and CDR2 FQNEAQ (reference sequence). The V and J ends lost 5 bases and 5 bases respectively, with 10 bases between them. CDR3 size: 12 residues. The CDR3 bases are TGTGCCAGCAGCCGATGGGAGGACGAGCAGTACTTC. It translates to CASSRWEDEQYF.

V is TRBV19 and J is TRBJ2-3; TRBD2 aligns across 8 bases. The germline V gene has CDR1 LNHDA and CDR2 SQIVND (reference sequence). After removal of 3 bases from V and 2 bases from J, the junction contained 7 bases not matched to a gene. This CDR3 is built from 16 residues. CDR3 sequence: CASSIFGGGNTDTQYF. As DNA, the CDR3 is TGTGCCAGTAGTATCTTCGGCGGGGGGAACACAGATACGCAGTATTTT.

This chain connects TRBV12-3 or TRBV12-4 to TRBJ2-1, with 7 bases fitting TRBD2. There are 12 residues in the CDR3. J gave up 10 bases and V 5 bases, and 5 bases lay outside the gene matches. The CDR3 nucleotides read TGTGCCAGCAGTCTTAGCGGGCGGGAGCAGTTCTTC. It yields the protein CASSLSGREQFF.

Details on this clone: The sample contains more than one DNA sequence encoding this CDR3. The genes are TRBV9 and TRBJ2-5; 13 bases are shared with TRBD2. Germline V gene data show CDR1 as SGDLS and CDR2 as YYNGEE. V lost 3 bases and J lost 1; bases outside the gene matches: 3. The CDR3 is 16 amino acids. The DNA for the CDR3 is TGTGCCAGCAGCGCCGGACTAGCGGGGGCCCAAGAGACCCAGTACTTC. Protein sequence: CASSAGLAGAQETQYF.

V and J are TRBV5-1 and TRBJ2-5, with D maybe TRBD2 (5 bases). Germline CDR1 SGHRS, CDR2 YFSETQ. V lost 4 bases to trimming and J lost 5 bases, with 9 bases between them. The CDR3 extends over 12 amino acids. CDR3 region: CASSPGVETQYF. DNA of the CDR3: TGCGCCAGCAGCCCCGGGGTGGAGACCCAGTACTTC.

As to this clone: The junction shows a germline mismatch at one end, possibly a read error. The CDR3 DNA sequence: TGCGCCAGCAGCTACAGGGAGGGGAACGCTGAAGCTTTCTTT. Protein sequence: CASSYREGNAEAFF. The genes are TRBV5-1 and TRBJ1-1; D may be TRBD1 (6 bases). This CDR3 is built from 14 residues. CDR1 is SGHRS and CDR2 is YFSETQ in the germline V gene.